This T cell receptor (gamma chain) came from a study of intestinal T cells in coeliac disease (dated by TCRdb to the early 2020s). Looking at the study overall: In the TRG cohort, coeliac patients were much younger than controls, with a mean age of 16.0 years compared with 45 to 55 years. The TCR-delta (TRD) cohort included duodenal biopsies from around ten coeliac disease patients and around ten non-coeliac controls. A second, larger TCR-gamma (TRG) cohort comprised duodenal biopsies from 33 coeliac disease patients and fewer than 25 non-coeliac controls. What the research found in general, with its limitations: Of around 54 biopsies, around 50 (approximately 94%) were correctly classified by TRG clustering, which had a reported leave-one-out accuracy of approximately 87%. The coeliac group and the control group were significantly different in age, but an analysis split by age did not give significant classification. FFPE-derived DNA was found to be relatively degraded, and loss of a proportion of TCR sequences in each sample was likely caused by this degradation. It was not possible to tell repeated CDR3 amino acid sequences apart from PCR duplicates. In training, clustering based on TRD kmers put every one of the 22 biopsies in the right class, and the leave-one-out accuracy was reported as 91%.

As a fraction of the sample, this clone is hyperexpanded (1% or more). Its binding antigen is unknown. It has no much larger one-base neighbor in the sample; base qualities were not kept. This specimen includes other DNA sequences encoding the same CDR3. Trimming accounts for 4 bases at V and 8 bases at J, while the number of junction bases matched to no gene is 8. CDR1 and CDR2 (EGSNGY, YDSYNSKV) derive from the germline V gene. The CDR3 runs 12 residues from the cysteine to the phenylalanine. Only CDR3 DNA is held: 36 bases, read in frame from base 1. Genomic DNA was extracted with the QIAamp DNA FFPE tissue kit from ten 5-um FFPE scrolls per case. To test whether coeliac disease could be classified from the TCR repertoire, the study used duodenal biopsies that were formalin-fixed paraffin-embedded, fully anonymised, and surplus to diagnostic needs. Library generation was performed with multiplex PCR. For sequencing, an Ion Torrent PGM was employed. TRG repertoires were amplified from roughly 190 ng of biopsy DNA using the LymphoTrack kit, whose primers carry Illumina adapters. TRG amplicons were cleaned up with AMPure XP beads, measured on a 2100 Bioanalyzer, and combined in equimolar amounts. An Ion PGM instrument was used to sequence the TRG libraries. The paper's data handling went like this. Using FastX, any read was removed if more than 10% of its nucleotides had quality scores below the third quartile calculated per patient. IMGT/HighV-QUEST was used to align reads in order to assign V, D and J genes, locate CDR3 regions and judge functionality. Sequences were converted to amino acids, and every sequence predicted to be non-functional was removed. The CDR3s were broken into kmers both with and without positional annotation, PCA was run on the kmer frequencies, and the samples were clustered using every one of the 1023 combinations of PCs 1-10. Classification was validated by leave-one-out cross-validation, in which parameters were re-optimised on the remaining samples each time. Shannon diversity was calculated with the vegan R package from repeated random subsamples, each the size of the lowest read count. Identical DNA sequences were merged into single rows after TCRdb reprocessed the public reads with CATT. The V and J calls, along with clone size, are taken from TCRdb and not from the paper's own processing. Present in this sample are about 420 gamma-chain clones, around two fifths of which were seen just once. Of the sample, under 50% is held by the ten largest clones.

Here the chain combines TRGV2 and TRGJ1 or TRGJ2. This TCR was recovered from a human donor with celiac disease. Sequencing was done on a sample of a duodenal biopsy. In nucleotide form, the sequence is TGTGCCACCTGGGATTGTATGGATAAGAAACTCTTT. It is translated as CATWDCMDKKLF.